This TCR beta chain originates from a study of response to subunit inactivated influenza vaccine. The V and J ends lost 6 bases and 8 bases, in that order; junction bases with no gene match: 12. The CDR3 has 16 residues. Germline CDR1 is MDHEN and CDR2 is SYDVKM. Each CDR3 protein is one row after TCRdb ran MiXCR on the RT-PCR reads. The sample comprises around 570,000 distinct CDR3 sequences, around 10% of which are singletons, and about 11% rests with the top ten. A further study also used this sample, focusing on T cells expressing NK-cell markers. That source notes: cDNA encoding TCR beta was synthesized via 5'RACE template switching incorporating UMIs. Beta-chain profiling covered CD3+CD56+NKG2C+, CD3+CD56+NKG2C- and CD3+CD56-NKG2C+ sorted subsets. Most of the eight sequenced donors tested HCMV-seropositive; one tested seronegative. Several experiments employed an anti-gamma-delta TCR antibody to confine sorting to alpha-beta TCR T cells. The leading position in the CD3+CD56-NKG2C+ fraction of several donors also went to these clonotypes.

The TCR comes from a man aged 50 or older who received an inactivated influenza vaccine. This chain uses TRBV28 with TRBJ2-1; 11 bases line up with TRBD2. The sequencing here drew on PBMCs from blood, taken on the day of vaccination. This CDR3 reads CASSSRLAGKKYEQFF. The CDR3 nucleotides are TGTGCCAGCAGCAGCAGACTAGCGGGAAAGAAGTATGAGCAGTTCTTC.